The 28 T cell receptor beta chains in this list originate from one sample, sequenced in a study of T cells expressing NK-cell markers. TCRdb re-called the 5' RACE reads; every CDR3 protein appears as one record, without DNA. The sample totals roughly 180,000 distinct CDR3 sequences. The sample consisted of blood T cells: a sorted CD56 or NKG2C T cell subset, CD4+ or CD8+ T cells, or bulk PBMC T cells (not recorded which). All receptors come from a man aged 18-70 years in good health.

This chain joins TRBV11-2 and TRBJ1-5. The germline V gene has CDR1 SGHAT and CDR2 FQNNGV. The CDR3 has 17 amino acids. CDR3 region: CASSLGTNVNGNQPQHF.

The V and J genes are TRBV7-9 and TRBJ2-3; TCRdb's assignment of TRBD1 cannot be checked, as there is no DNA. Per germline, CDR1 SEHNR and CDR2 FQNEAQ (reference sequence). This CDR3 is 15 amino acids long. Here the CDR3 reads CASSLRDRVEDTQYF.

The chain carries TRBV2 and TRBJ2-7; there is no DNA to check the TCRdb D call of TRBD1. The length of the CDR3 is 14 residues. The V gene's germline CDR1 is SNHLY and CDR2 FYNNEI. The CDR3 loop reads CASSVAGSPHEQYF.

The V call is TRBV13, the J call TRBJ2-3; no DNA is available, so the TRBD2 call from TCRdb remains unchecked. Germline assignment: CDR1 PRHDT and CDR2 FYEKMQ (reference sequence). The CDR3 has 15 residues. The CDR3 region is CASSFPSGGTDTQYF.

The chain has TRBV2 and TRBJ2-1; there is no DNA to check the TCRdb D call of TRBD1. Germline-derived CDR1 and CDR2 are SNHLY and FYNNEI. The CDR3 runs 14 residues. CDR3 in amino acids: CASSEPGLEIEQFF.

The J gene is TRBJ1-1, the V gene TRBV5-1; the D call from TCRdb, TRBD1, cannot be confirmed without DNA. CDR1 and CDR2 from the germline V gene are SGHRS and YFSETQ. The CDR3 consists of 15 residues. This CDR3 reads CASTGVRGLNTEAFF.

The chain employs TRBV7-9 and TRBJ2-7; without DNA, the TCRdb call of TRBD2 cannot be checked. The CDR3 sequence is 13 residues long. Germline V gene data show CDR1 as SEHNR and CDR2 as FQNEAQ (reference sequence). The CDR3 is CASGLTGEVEQYF.

The chain links TRBV10-3 to TRBJ2-2. The CDR3 sequence is 12 residues long. Germline CDR1 is ENHRY and CDR2 is SYGVKD. CDR3 amino acids: CAINDGTGELFF.

The chain joins TRBV14 to TRBJ2-7. The CDR3 has 16 amino acids. Germline V gives CDR1 SGHDN, CDR2 FVKESK. The chain's CDR3 is CASSQDLGQTKWEQYF.

V gene TRBV27 combines with J gene TRBJ1-5; TCRdb's assignment of TRBD1 cannot be checked, as there is no DNA. This CDR3 is 15 amino acids long. Germline V gives CDR1 MNHEY, CDR2 SMNVEV (reference sequence). This chain's CDR3 is CASGPGQGSNQPQHF.

The V call is TRBV7-9, the J call TRBJ2-5; TCRdb calls TRBD1, which cannot be checked without DNA. CDR1 and CDR2 (germline): SEHNR, FQNEAQ (reference sequence). There are 14 residues in the CDR3. CDR3 sequence: CASRTDRNQETQYF.

V is TRBV11-2 and J is TRBJ1-1. Germline V gene data show CDR1 as SGHAT and CDR2 as FQNNGV. This CDR3 is 14 amino acids long. CDR3: CASSLDRGLSQAFF.

The V call is TRBV4-2, the J call TRBJ2-1. Per the germline V gene, CDR1 is LGHNA and CDR2 is YNFKEQ. This CDR3 has 17 residues. CDR3 protein: CASSQDSGQGPYNEQFF.

The rearrangement uses TRBV18 and TRBJ2-7. The CDR3 covers 14 residues. CDR1 and CDR2 from the germline V gene are KGHSH and LQKENI. CDR3 sequence: CASSPSIALYEQYF. Together with reference TRBV18 and TRBJ2-7, the CDR3 gives the full variable domain: NAGVMQNPRHLVRRRGQEARLRCSPMKGHSHVYWYRQLPEEGLKFMVYLQKENIIDESGMPKERFSAEFPKEGPSILRIQQVVRGDSAAYFCASSPSIALYEQYFGPGTRLTVT.

The chain recombines TRBV7-9 with TRBJ2-5; TCRdb reports TRBD2, a call that lacks DNA to check it against. The CDR3 length is 17 residues. Germline V gene sequence: CDR1 SEHNR, CDR2 FQNEAQ (reference sequence). This CDR3 is CASSFGLAGDLRETQYF.

The CDR3 reads CASGGDRSSYNSPLHF. J is TRBJ1-6 and V is TRBV3-1. The CDR3 totals 16 residues. Germline loops: CDR1 LGHDT, CDR2 YNNKEL (reference sequence).

CDR3 sequence: CASSLLAGDLYNEQFF. The chain is built from TRBV7-3 and TRBJ2-1; the D call of TRBD2 rests on TCRdb alone, since no DNA is present to check it. The CDR3 extends over 16 amino acids. The germline V gene has CDR1 SGHTA and CDR2 FQGTGA.

This chain links TRBV20-1 with TRBJ1-2. The CDR3 spans 12 residues. Germline loops: CDR1 DFQATT, CDR2 SNEGSKA (reference sequence). The chain's CDR3 is CSAETAYYGYTF.

The gene calls are TRBV7-8 and TRBJ1-5; TCRdb returns TRBD1, unconfirmable since there is no DNA. The germline V gene encodes CDR1 SGHVS and CDR2 FQNEAQ. The CDR3 contains 14 residues. The CDR3 sequence: CASSSAGGVQPQHF.

The rearrangement joins TRBV27 to TRBJ2-3; with no DNA, the TCRdb D assignment of TRBD1 cannot be verified. Per germline, CDR1 MNHEY and CDR2 SMNVEV (reference sequence). This CDR3 comprises 16 residues. CDR3 amino acids: CASSVLTGGARDTQYF.

The gene calls are TRBV9 and TRBJ2-1; the D call from TCRdb, TRBD2, cannot be confirmed without DNA. Germline V gene sequence: CDR1 SGDLS, CDR2 YYNGEE. The CDR3 extends over 16 amino acids. The CDR3 protein is CASSVGIAGAYNEQFF.

The chain couples TRBV5-1 to TRBJ1-2; TCRdb's D call of TRBD1 is untestable without DNA. The germline V gene encodes CDR1 SGHRS and CDR2 YFSETQ. This CDR3 contains 15 residues. The CDR3 is CASSLGTASGYGYTF. Based on the CDR3 plus reference TRBV5-1 and TRBJ1-2, the full variable domain is KAGVTQTPRYLIKTRGQQVTLSCSPISGHRSVSWYQQTPGQGLQFLFEYFSETQRNKGNFPGRFSGRQFSNSRSEMNVSTLELGDSALYLCASSLGTASGYGYTFGSGTRLTVV.

The V call is TRBV25-1, the J call TRBJ2-1. Germline V CDR1 and CDR2: MGHDK, SYGVNS. CDR3 length: 14 amino acids. The CDR3 loop reads CASSDLLLDNEQFF.

This chain connects TRBV11-2 to TRBJ2-3. The CDR3 extends over 14 amino acids. Germline V gives CDR1 SGHAT, CDR2 FQNNGV. CDR3 loop: CASSFTLGTDTQYF. The complete variable domain, with remaining parts taken from reference TRBV11-2 and TRBJ2-3, reads EAGVAQSPRYKIIEKRQSVAFWCNPISGHATLYWYQQILGQGPKLLIQFQNNGVVDDSQLPKDRFSAERLKGVDSTLKIQPAKLEDSAVYLCASSFTLGTDTQYFGPGTRLTVL.

The rearrangement uses TRBV20-1 and TRBJ1-5. The germline CDR1 and CDR2 sequences are DFQATT and SNEGSKA (reference sequence). CDR3 length equals 16 residues. This CDR3 reads CSAPDGGTNSNQPQHF.

The chain uses TRBV2 and TRBJ2-3; TCRdb returns TRBD1, unconfirmable since there is no DNA. Germline CDR1 SNHLY, CDR2 FYNNEI. The CDR3 loop spans 17 amino acids. The CDR3: CASRYRTGRREADTQYF.

The chain is built from TRBV27 and TRBJ2-1; the TRBD2 assignment by TCRdb is unverifiable without DNA. CDR3 size: 16 residues. Germline CDR1 is MNHEY and CDR2 is SMNVEV (reference sequence). The chain's CDR3 is CASSFVTSGGTREQFF.

V usage is TRBV27 and J usage is TRBJ2-3; the TRBD1 assignment by TCRdb is unverifiable without DNA. Germline assignment: CDR1 MNHEY and CDR2 SMNVEV (reference sequence). CDR3 size: 15 residues. The CDR3 protein is CASRTLWGSGDTQYF.